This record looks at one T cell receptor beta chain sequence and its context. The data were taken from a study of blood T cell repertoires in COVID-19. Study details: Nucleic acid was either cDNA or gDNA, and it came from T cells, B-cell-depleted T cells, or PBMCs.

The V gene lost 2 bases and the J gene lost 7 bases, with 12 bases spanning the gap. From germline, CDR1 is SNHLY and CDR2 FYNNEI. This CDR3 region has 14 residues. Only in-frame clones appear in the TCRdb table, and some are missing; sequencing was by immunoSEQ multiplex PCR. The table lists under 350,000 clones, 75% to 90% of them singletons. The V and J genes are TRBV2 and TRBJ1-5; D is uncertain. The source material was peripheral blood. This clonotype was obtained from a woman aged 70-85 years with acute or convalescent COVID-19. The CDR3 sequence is CASSESGFDQPQHF. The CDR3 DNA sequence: TGTGCCAGCAGTGAATCGGGGTTCGACCAGCCCCAGCATTTT.